This T cell receptor (beta chain) appears in the sequencing data of a study of CD8+CD57+ T cells in acquired aplastic anemia. Overall study: Each DNA sample taken from sorted CD4+ and CD8+ cells came to 2.5 to 4 ug on average. General study results and limits: Roughly 29 was the count of CD8+ CDR3 sequences that patients shared with controls.

With 7 bases removed from V and 8 bases from J, the gap between germline ends came to 8 bases. The CDR3 sequence is 11 residues long. As regards this clonotype: Its specificity is not known.

The template used for profiling TCR beta VDJ and CDR3 was genomic DNA. TCRdb recomputed calls from the reads with MiXCR, one row per CDR3 protein. The table shows some 290,000 distinct CDR3 sequences, with around three fifths occurring only once. The clonotype was recovered from a human donor with severe aplastic anemia or a healthy control (not recorded which). Sequences were obtained from sorted CD4+, CD8+, or CD8+CD57+ T cells (not recorded which) from PBMCs. The V gene is TRBV12-3 or TRBV12-4, the J gene TRBJ2-2; D is unresolved. CDR3 nucleotide sequence: TGTGCCAGCACCCTGGGGGGGGAGCTGTTTTTT. This sequence encodes CASTLGGELFF.